This T cell receptor (beta chain) was obtained from a study of shared T cell receptors in the human thymus. Here immunoSEQ multiplex PCR was the method, and the copy in TCRdb shows in-frame clones only, minus some. The profile shows 700,000 or so clones, 70% to 90% of them singletons. Germline-derived CDR1 and CDR2 are SQVTM and ANQGSEA. V was shortened by 2 bases and J by 5 bases, with 12 bases between the two germline ends. The CDR3 totals 13 residues. The same sample was also studied in work on human thymus T cells. That paper adds: Immunologically healthy infants in Finland undergoing congenital heart defect surgery were the donors. Thymic tissue was derived from resections collected during corrective heart surgery. V and J gene usage appeared biased in thymic and blood repertoires.

The TCR originated in a girl under three years old with a congenital heart defect. The chain recombines TRBV29-1 with TRBJ1-2; no firm D call. Sequencing used thymocytes. The CDR3 protein is CSVEWQLFYGYTF. CDR3 nucleotides: TGCAGCGTTGAATGGCAGTTGTTTTATGGCTACACCTTC.